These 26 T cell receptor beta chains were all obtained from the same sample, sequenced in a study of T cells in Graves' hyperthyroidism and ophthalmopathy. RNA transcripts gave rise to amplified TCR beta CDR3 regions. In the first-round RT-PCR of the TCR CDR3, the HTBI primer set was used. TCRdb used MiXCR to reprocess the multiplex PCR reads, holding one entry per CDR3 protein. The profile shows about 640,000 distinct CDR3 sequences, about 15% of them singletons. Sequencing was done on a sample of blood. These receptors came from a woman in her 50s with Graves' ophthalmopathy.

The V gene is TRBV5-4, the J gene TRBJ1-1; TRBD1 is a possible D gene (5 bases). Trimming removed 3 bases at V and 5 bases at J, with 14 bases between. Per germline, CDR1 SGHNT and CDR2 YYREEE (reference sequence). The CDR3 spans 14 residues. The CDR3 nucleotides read TGTGCCAGCAGCTGGGGCCTCGCAGGGACTGAAGCTTTCTTT. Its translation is CASSWGLAGTEAFF.

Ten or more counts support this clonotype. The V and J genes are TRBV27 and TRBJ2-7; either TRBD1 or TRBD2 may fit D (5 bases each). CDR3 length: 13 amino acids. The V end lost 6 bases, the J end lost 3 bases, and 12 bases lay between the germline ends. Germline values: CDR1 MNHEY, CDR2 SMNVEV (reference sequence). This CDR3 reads CASRVGANYEQYF. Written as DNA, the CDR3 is TGTGCCAGCAGAGTCGGGGCAAACTACGAGCAGTACTTC.

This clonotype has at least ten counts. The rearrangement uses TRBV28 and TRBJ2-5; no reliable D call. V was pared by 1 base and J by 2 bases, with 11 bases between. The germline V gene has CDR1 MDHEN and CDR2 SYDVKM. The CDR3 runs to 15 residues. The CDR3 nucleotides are TGTGCCAGCAGTTTATACGGGCAGTTTCAAGAGACCCAGTACTTC. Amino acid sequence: CASSLYGQFQETQYF.

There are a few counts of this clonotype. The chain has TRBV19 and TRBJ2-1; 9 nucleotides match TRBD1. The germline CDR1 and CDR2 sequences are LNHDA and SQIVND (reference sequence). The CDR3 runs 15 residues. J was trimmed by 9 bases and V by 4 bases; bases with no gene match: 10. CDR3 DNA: TGTGCCAGTAGTACCTGGGACAGGGTTCTCCGTGAGCAGTTCTTC. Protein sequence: CASSTWDRVLREQFF. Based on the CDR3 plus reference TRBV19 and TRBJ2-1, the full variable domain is DGGITQSPKYLFRKEGQNVTLSCEQNLNHDAMYWYRQDPGQGLRLIYYSQIVNDFQKGDIAEGYSVSREKKESFPLTVTSAQKNPTAFYLCASSTWDRVLREQFFGPGTRLTVL.

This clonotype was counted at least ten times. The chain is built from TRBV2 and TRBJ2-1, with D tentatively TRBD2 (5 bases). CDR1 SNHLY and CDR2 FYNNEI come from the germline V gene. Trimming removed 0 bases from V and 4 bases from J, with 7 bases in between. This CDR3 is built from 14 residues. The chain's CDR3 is CASSEAGAYNEQFF. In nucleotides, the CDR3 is TGTGCCAGCAGTGAAGCGGGAGCGTACAATGAGCAGTTCTTC.

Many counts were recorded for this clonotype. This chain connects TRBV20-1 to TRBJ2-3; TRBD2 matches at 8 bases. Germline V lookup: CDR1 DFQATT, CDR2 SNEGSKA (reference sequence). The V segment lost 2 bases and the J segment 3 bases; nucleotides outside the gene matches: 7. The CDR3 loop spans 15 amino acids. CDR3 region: CSARRGGLLTDTQYF. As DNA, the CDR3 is TGCAGTGCTAGACGGGGGGGACTACTGACAGATACGCAGTATTTT.

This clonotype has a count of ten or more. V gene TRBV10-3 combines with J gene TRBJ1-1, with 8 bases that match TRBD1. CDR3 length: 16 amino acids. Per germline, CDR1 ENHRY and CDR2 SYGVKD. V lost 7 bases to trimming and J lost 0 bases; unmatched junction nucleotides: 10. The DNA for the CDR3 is TGTGCCATCACCAGGACAGGGAGAGGGATGAACACTGAAGCTTTCTTT. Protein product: CAITRTGRGMNTEAFF.

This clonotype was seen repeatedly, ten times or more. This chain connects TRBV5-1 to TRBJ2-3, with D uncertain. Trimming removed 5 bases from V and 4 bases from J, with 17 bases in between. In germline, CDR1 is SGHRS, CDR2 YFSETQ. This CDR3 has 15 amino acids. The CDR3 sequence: CASRLPQSAADTQYF. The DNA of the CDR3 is TGCGCCAGCAGATTGCCACAGTCTGCCGCAGATACGCAGTATTTT.

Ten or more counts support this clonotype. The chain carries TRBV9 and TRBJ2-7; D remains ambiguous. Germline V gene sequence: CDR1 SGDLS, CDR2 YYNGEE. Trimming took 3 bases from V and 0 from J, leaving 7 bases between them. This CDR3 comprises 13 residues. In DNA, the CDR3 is TGTGCCAGCAGCGCAGGAGTCTCCTACGAGCAGTACTTC. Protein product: CASSAGVSYEQYF.

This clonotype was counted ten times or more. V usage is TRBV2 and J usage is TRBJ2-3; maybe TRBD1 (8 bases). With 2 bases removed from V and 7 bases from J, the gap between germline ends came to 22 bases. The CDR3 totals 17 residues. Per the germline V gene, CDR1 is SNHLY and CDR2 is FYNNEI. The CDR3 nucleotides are TGTGCCAGCAGTGAACGGGGGGACAGGACAGGTTTGAATACGCAGTATTTT. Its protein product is CASSERGDRTGLNTQYF.

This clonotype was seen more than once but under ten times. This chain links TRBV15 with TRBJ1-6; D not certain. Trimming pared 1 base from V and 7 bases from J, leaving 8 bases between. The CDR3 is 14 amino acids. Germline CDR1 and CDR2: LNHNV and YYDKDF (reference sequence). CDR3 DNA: TGTGCCACCAGCAGAGTGGTGGGGAATTCACCCCTCCACTTT. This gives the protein CATSRVVGNSPLHF.

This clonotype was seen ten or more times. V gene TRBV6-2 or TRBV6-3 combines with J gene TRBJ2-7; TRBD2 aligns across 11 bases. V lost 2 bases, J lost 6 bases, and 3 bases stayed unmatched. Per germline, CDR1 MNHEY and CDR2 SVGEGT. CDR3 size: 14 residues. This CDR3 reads CASSYVGLAAEQYF. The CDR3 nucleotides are TGTGCCAGCAGTTACGTGGGACTAGCGGCCGAGCAGTACTTC.

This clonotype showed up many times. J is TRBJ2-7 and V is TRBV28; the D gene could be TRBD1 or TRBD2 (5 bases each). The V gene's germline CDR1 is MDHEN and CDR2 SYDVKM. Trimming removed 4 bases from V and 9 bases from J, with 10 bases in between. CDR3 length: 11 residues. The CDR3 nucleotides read TGTGCCAGCAGTTCAGCAGGGACGCAGTACTTC. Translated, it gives CASSSAGTQYF.

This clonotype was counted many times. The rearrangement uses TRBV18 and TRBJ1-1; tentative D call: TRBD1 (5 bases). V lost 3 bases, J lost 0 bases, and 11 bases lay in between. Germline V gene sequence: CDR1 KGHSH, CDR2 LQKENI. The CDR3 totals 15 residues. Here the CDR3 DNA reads TGTGCCAGCTCACCCCTGGGACCGATGAACACTGAAGCTTTCTTT. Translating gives CASSPLGPMNTEAFF.

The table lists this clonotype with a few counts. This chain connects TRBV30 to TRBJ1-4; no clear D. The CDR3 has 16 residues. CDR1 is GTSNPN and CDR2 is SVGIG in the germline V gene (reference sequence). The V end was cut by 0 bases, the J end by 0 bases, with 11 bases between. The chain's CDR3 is CAWSVLGIATNEKLFF. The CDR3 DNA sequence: TGTGCCTGGAGTGTACTAGGGATAGCAACTAATGAAAAACTGTTTTTT. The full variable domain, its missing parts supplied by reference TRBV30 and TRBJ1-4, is SQTIHQWPATLVQPVGSPLSLECTVEGTSNPNLYWYRQAAGRGLQLLFYSVGIGQISSEVPQNLSASRPQDRQFILSSKKLLLSDSGFYLCAWSVLGIATNEKLFFGSGTQLSVL.

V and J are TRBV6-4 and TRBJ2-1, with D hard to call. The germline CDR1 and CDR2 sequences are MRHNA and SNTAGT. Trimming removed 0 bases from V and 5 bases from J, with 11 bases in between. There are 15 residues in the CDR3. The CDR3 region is CASSDSYTRDNEQFF. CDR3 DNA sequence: TGTGCCAGCAGTGACTCATACACGCGCGACAATGAGCAGTTCTTC.

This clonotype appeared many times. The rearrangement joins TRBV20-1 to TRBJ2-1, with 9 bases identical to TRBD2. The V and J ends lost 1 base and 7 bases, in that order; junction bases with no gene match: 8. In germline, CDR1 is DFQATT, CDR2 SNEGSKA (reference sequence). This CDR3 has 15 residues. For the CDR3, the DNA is TGCAGTGCTAGAGCCACGCGCGGGAGGGGAAATGAGCAGTTCTTC. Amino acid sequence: CSARATRGRGNEQFF.

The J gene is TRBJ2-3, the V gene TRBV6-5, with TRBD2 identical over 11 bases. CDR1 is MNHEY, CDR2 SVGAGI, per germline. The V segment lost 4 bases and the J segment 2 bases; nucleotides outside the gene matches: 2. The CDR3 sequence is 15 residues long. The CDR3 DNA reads TGTGCCAGCAGTTGGACTAGCGGGCACACAGATACGCAGTATTTT. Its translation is CASSWTSGHTDTQYF.

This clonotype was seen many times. The CDR3 DNA is TGCGCCAGCAGCCTCCTCGGACAGGGGGCCTACGAGCAGTACTTC. It specifies CASSLLGQGAYEQYF. The chain combines TRBV5-1 with TRBJ2-7; 10 bases are shared with TRBD1. The V segment lost 4 bases and the J segment 2 bases; nucleotides outside the gene matches: 6. The CDR3 length is 15 residues. CDR1 is SGHRS and CDR2 is YFSETQ in the germline V gene.

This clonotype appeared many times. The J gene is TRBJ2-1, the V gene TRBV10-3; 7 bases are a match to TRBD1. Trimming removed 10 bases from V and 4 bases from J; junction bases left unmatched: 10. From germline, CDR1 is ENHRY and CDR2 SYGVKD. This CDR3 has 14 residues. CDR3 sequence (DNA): TGTGCCACCATGTGGGACAGCTCATACAATGAGCAGTTCTTC. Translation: CATMWDSSYNEQFF.

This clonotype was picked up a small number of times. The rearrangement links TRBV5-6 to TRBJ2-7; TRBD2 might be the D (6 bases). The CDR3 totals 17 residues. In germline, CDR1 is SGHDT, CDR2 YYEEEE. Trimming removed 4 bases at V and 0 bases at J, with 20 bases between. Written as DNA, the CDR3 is TGTGCCAGCAGCCCCGGCTTGGCGGGGCTGAGCTCCTACGAGCAGTACTTC. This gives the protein CASSPGLAGLSSYEQYF.

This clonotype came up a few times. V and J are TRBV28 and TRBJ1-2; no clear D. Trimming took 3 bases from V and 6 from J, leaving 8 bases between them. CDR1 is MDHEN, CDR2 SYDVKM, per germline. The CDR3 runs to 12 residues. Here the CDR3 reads CASSFGPHGYTF. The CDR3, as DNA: TGTGCCAGCAGTTTTGGGCCCCATGGCTACACCTTC.

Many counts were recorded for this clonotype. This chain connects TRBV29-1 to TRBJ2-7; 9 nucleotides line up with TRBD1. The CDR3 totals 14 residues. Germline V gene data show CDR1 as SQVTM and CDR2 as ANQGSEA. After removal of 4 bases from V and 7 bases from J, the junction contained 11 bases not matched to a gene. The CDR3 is CSVALGTGGVEQYF. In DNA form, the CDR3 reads TGCAGCGTTGCGTTAGGTACAGGGGGCGTTGAGCAGTACTTC.

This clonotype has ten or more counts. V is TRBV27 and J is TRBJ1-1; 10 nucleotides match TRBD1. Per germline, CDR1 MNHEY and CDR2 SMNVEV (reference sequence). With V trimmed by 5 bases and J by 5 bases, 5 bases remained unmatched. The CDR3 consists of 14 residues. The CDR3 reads CASSLDRGLTEAFF. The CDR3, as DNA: TGTGCCAGCAGTCTCGACAGGGGGCTTACTGAAGCTTTCTTT.

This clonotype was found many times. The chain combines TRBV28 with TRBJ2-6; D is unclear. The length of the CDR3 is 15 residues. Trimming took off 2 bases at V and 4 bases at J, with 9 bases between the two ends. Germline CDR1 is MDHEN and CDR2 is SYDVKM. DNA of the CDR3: TGTGCCAGCAGTTTAGATTGGACCGGGGCCAACGTCCTGACTTTC. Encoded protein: CASSLDWTGANVLTF.

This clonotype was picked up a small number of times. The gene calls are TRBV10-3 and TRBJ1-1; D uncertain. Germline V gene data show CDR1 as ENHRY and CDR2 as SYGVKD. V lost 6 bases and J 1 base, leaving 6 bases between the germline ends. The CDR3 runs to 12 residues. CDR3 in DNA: TGTGCCATCAGACCGTCGAACACTGAAGCTTTCTTT. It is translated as CAIRPSNTEAFF.